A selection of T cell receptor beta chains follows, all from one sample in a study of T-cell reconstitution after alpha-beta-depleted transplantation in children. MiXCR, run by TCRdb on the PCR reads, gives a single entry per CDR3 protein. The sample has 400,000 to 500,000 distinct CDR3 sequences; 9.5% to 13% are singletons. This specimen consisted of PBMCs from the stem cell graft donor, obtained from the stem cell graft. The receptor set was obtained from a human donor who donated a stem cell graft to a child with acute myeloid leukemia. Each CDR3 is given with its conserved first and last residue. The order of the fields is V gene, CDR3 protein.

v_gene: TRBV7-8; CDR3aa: CASSTYETGVGTQYF
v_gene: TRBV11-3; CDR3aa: CASSPRTGERENIQYF
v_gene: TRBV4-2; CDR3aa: CASSQDSEGTLEQFF
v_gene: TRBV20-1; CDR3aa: CSANRRVGYNEQFF
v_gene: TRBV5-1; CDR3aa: CASSLAVSGTEAFF
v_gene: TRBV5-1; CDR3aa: CASSLLSTDTQYF
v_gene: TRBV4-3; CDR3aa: CASSQDYRAYTEAFF
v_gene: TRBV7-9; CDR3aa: CASSSTLEVNEQFF
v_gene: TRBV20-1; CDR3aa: CSASTRQGYRDTQYF
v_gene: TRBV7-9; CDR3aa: CASSLFQGGETQYF
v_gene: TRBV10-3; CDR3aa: CAISARGTEREQFF
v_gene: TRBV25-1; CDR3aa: CASRSTAVGELFF
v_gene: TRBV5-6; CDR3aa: CASSLAGQSSPLHF
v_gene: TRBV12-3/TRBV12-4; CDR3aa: CASSFRSVLADRAKETQYF
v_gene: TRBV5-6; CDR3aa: CASSPPGGHEQFF
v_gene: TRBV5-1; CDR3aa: CASSLASLSNEQYF
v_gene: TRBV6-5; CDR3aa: CASSYTQGPGETQYF